Here is one TCR beta chain with its context. Germline V lookup: CDR1 SGHAT, CDR2 FQNNGV. The CDR3 is 14 residues long. V gave up 5 bases and J gave up 9 bases; unmatched junction bases: 5. Original methodology: Reference gene primer amplification yielded estimated nucleated cell counts. Sequencing used immunoSEQ multiplex PCR; TCRdb keeps in-frame clones, though not all of them. That table supplies the V and J calls and clone size; D and trimming were determined from the DNA. The data show 20,000 or so clones, 75% to 95% seen once. These data belong to a study of blood T cell repertoires in COVID-19. The V call is TRBV11-2, the J call TRBJ2-1, with 12 bases fitting TRBD1. The receptor was derived from a woman aged 65 to 85 with active COVID-19. Sequencing used peripheral blood. The CDR3 is CASSTRDRGREQFF. Written as DNA, the CDR3 is TGTGCCAGCAGCACCCGGGACAGGGGGCGTGAGCAGTTCTTC.